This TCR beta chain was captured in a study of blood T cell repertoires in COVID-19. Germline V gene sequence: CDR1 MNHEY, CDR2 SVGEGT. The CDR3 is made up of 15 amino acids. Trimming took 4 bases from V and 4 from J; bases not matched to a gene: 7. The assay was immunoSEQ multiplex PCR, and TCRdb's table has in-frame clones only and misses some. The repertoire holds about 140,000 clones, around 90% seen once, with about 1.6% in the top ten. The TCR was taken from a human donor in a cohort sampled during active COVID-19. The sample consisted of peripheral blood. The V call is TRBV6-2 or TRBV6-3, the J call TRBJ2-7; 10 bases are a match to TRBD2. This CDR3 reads CASSWDRTSGYEQYF. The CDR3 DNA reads TGTGCCAGCAGTTGGGATCGGACTAGCGGATACGAGCAGTACTTC.